Here is one TCR beta chain with its context. Sequencing used immunoSEQ multiplex PCR; TCRdb keeps in-frame clones, though not all of them. The table records about 210,000 clones, about 86% of them present only once. These data originate in a study of blood T cell repertoires in COVID-19. Looking at the study overall: The analysed material was cDNA or gDNA that came from T cells, B-cell-depleted T cells, or PBMCs.

CDR1 and CDR2 from the germline V gene are MNHEY and SVGEGT. The CDR3 sequence is 15 residues long. Trimming took 5 bases from V and 7 from J; bases not matched to a gene: 10. The genes are TRBV6-2 or TRBV6-3 and TRBJ2-2, with 7 nucleotides matching TRBD1. The sequenced sample was PBMCs or T cells enriched from blood (not recorded which). This receptor was obtained from a woman in her fifties or sixties with acute COVID-19. The CDR3 loop is CASSARDRIIGELFF. The CDR3 bases are TGTGCCAGCAGTGCCCGGGACAGAATTATCGGGGAGCTGTTTTTT.